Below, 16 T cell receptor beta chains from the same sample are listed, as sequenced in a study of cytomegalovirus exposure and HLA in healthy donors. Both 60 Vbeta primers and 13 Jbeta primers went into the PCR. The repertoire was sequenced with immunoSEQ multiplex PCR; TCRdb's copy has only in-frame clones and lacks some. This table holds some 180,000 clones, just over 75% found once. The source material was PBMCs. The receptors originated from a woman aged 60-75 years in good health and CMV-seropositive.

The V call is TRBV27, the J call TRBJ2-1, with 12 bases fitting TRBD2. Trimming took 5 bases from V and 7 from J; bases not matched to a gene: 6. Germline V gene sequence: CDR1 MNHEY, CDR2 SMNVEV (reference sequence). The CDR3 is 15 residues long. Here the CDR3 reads CASSLGLAGTNEQFF. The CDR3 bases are TGTGCCAGCAGTCTTGGACTAGCGGGAACGAATGAGCAGTTCTTC.

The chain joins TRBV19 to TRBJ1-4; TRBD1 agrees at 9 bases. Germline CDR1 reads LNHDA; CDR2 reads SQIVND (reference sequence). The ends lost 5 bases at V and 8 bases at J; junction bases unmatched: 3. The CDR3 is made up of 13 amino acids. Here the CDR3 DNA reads TGTGCCAGTAGTGGGACAGGGAACGAAAAACTGTTTTTT. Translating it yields CASSGTGNEKLFF.

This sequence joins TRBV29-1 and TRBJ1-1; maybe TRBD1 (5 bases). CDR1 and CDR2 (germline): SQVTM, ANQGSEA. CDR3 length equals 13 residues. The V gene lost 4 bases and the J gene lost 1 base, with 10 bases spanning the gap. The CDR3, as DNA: TGCAGCGTTGTCCTTCAGGGGAACACTGAAGCTTTCTTT. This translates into CSVVLQGNTEAFF. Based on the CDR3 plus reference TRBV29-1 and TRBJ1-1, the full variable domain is SAVISQKPSRDICQRGTSLTIQCQVDSQVTMMFWYRQQPGQSLTLIATANQGSEATYESGFVIDKFPISRPNLTFSTLTVSNMSPEDSSIYLCSVVLQGNTEAFFGQGTRLTVV.

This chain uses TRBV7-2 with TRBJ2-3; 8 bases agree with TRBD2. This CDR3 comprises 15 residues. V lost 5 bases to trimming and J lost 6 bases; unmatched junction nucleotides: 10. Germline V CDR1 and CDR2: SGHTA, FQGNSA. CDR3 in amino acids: CASSRTSGSGDTQYF. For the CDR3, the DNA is TGTGCCAGCAGCCGCACTAGCGGTAGCGGGGATACGCAGTATTTT.

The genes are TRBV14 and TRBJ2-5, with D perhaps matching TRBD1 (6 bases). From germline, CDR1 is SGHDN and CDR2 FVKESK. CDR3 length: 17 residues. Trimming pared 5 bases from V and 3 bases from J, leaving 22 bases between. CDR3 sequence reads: CASSAERKGQNEETQYF. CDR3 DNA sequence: TGTGCCAGCAGCGCTGAACGGAAAGGACAGAATGAAGAGACCCAGTACTTC.

The CDR3 DNA is TGTGCCAGCAGCGTAGGGGCAGGGCGGAATCAGCCCCAGCATTTT. Translation gives CASSVGAGRNQPQHF. The genes are TRBV9 and TRBJ1-5; tentatively, D is TRBD1 (5 bases). The germline V gene encodes CDR1 SGDLS and CDR2 YYNGEE. V was trimmed by 0 bases and J by 4 bases, leaving 11 bases between them. This CDR3 comprises 15 residues.

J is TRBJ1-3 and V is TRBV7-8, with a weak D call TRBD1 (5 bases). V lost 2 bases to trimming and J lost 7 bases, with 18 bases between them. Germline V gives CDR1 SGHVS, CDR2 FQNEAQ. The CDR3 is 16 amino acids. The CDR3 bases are TGTGCCAGCAGCTTACGTGGTGGGGCATTAGGGAACACCATATATTTT. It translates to CASSLRGGALGNTIYF.

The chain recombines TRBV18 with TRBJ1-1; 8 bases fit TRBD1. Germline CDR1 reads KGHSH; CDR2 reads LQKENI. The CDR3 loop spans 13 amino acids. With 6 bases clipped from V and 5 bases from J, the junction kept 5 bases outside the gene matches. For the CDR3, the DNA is TGTGCCAGCTCGGGACAGGATGAGACTGAAGCTTTCTTT. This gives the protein CASSGQDETEAFF.

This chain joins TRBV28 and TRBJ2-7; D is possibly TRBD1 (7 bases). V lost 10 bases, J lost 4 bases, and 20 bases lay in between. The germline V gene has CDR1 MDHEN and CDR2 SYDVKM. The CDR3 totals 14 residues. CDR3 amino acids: CATEGAKVPYEQYF. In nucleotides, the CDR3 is TGTGCCACGGAGGGGGCTAAGGTCCCGTACGAGCAGTACTTC.

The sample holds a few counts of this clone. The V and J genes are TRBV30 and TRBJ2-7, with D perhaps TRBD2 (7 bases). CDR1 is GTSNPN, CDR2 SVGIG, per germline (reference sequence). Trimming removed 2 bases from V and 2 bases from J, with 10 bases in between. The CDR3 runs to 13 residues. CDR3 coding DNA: TGTGCCTGGAGTACGGGGGGCACCTACGAGCAGTACTTC. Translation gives CAWSTGGTYEQYF.

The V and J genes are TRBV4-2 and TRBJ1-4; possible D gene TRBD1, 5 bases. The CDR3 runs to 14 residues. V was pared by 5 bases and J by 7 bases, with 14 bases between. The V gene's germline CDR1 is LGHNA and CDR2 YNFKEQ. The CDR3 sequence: CASSTTESVEKLFF. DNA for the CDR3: TGTGCCAGCAGCACGACAGAAAGTGTTGAAAAACTGTTTTTT.

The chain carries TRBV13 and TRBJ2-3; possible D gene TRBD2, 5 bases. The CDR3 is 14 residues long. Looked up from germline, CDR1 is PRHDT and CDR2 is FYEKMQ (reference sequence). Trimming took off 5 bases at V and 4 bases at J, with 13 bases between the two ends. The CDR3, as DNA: TGTGCCAGCAGCGGGGTGGGAGTTCCAGATACGCAGTATTTT. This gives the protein CASSGVGVPDTQYF.

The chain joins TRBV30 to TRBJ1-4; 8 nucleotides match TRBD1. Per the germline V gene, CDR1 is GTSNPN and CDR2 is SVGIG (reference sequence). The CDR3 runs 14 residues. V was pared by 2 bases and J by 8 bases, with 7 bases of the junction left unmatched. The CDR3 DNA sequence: TGTGCCTGGAGTTTTCGGACAGGGAGAGAAAAACTGTTTTTT. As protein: CAWSFRTGREKLFF. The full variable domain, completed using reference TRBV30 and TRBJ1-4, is SQTIHQWPATLVQPVGSPLSLECTVEGTSNPNLYWYRQAAGRGLQLLFYSVGIGQISSEVPQNLSASRPQDRQFILSSKKLLLSDSGFYLCAWSFRTGREKLFFGSGTQLSVL.

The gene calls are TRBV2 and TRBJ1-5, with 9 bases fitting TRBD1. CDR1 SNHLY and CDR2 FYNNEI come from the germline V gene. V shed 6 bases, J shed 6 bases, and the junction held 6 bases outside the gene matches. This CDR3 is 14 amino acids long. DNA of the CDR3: TGTGCCAGCAGCCGGGACAGGGAAGGTCAGCCCCAGCATTTT. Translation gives CASSRDREGQPQHF.

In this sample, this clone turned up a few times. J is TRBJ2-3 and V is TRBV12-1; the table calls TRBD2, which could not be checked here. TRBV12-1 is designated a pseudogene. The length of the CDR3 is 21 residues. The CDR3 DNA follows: TGTGCCAGCAGCCCACTAGCGGGGGGGCCGGAAAAGTCCTCATTCACGGATACGCAGTATTTT. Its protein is CASSPLAGGPEKSSFTDTQYF.

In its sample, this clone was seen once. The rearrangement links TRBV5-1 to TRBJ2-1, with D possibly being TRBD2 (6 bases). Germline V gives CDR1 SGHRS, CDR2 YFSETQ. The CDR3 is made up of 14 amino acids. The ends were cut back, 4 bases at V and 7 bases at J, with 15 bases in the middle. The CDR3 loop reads CASSKTSTENEQFF. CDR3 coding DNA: TGCGCCAGCAGCAAAACTAGCACGGAAAATGAGCAGTTCTTC.